This entry is about one T cell receptor (beta chain). This specimen comes from a study of OX40 agonist ivuxolimab in advanced cancers. About the research overall: A history of anti-PD-1, anti-PD-L1 or anti-CTLA-4 therapy was acceptable, and roughly 40% had some.

The germline V gene has CDR1 MNHEY and CDR2 SVGAGI. The CDR3 is made up of 12 amino acids. The V end lost 6 bases, the J end lost 3 bases, and 5 bases lay between the germline ends. Libraries were prepared by immunoSEQ multiplex PCR; TCRdb keeps only in-frame clonotypes and omits some of them. The sample records tens of thousands of clones, roughly 89% being singletons. The specimen comprised CD4+ or CD8+ T cells sorted from blood, sampled in a trial of the OX40 agonist ivuxolimab. The V gene is TRBV6-5, the J gene TRBJ2-2; D is unclear. The sequence was collected from an adult with an advanced solid tumor such as melanoma, head and neck, liver or kidney cancer. Written as DNA, the CDR3 is TGTGCCAGCAGAAGGGACACCGGGGAGCTGTTTTTT. Protein sequence: CASRRDTGELFF.